These T cell receptor beta chains were read from a single sample in a study of CD8 T cells in ankylosing spondylitis. In TCRdb, the 5' RACE reads were re-called with MiXCR into one record per CDR3 protein. The table records 800,000 to 900,000 distinct CDR3 sequences, 12% of them present only once. The material sequenced was blood, either unsorted or a sorted T cell fraction (not recorded which). The receptors shown here come from a male donor with ankylosing spondylitis. Both conserved end residues are part of each CDR3. The D gene is left open where the match is weak. A row's size may be missing; if present it is once, few, many or a size class.

NA,NA,TRBJ2-7,TRBV20-1,CSARARTASSYEQYF,TGCAGTGCTAGGGCCAGGACAGCGAGCTCCTACGAGCAGTACTTC
NA,NA,TRBJ2-1,TRBV12-3/TRBV12-4,CASSWTASSYNEQFF,TGTGCCAGCAGTTGGACAGCGAGCTCCTACAATGAGCAGTTCTTC
NA,few,TRBJ1-5,TRBV20-1,CSARSSGTQPQHF,TGCAGTGCTAGGTCGTCAGGGACCCAGCCCCAGCATTTT
NA,NA,TRBJ2-5,TRBV20-1,CRPMEGKRVETQYF,TGCAGACCTATGGAAGGGAAGCGGGTTGAGACCCAGTACTTC
TRBD2,NA,TRBJ2-3,TRBV29-1,CSLTSGSDTQYF,TGCAGCCTTACTAGCGGTTCAGATACGCAGTATTTT
NA,many,TRBJ1-3,TRBV4-2,CASSQAGYPGNTIYF,TGTGCCAGCAGCCAAGCGGGCTATCCCGGAAACACCATATATTTT
NA,NA,TRBJ1-5,TRBV10-3,CAISESWVGSNQPQHF,TGTGCCATCAGTGAGTCATGGGTTGGGAGCAATCAGCCCCAGCATTTT
NA,NA,TRBJ2-6,TRBV7-9,CASSSGAGLGANVLTF,TGTGCCAGCAGCTCAGGCGCCGGGCTCGGGGCCAACGTCCTGACTTTC
NA,NA,TRBJ1-1,TRBV6-1,CASSDLQGVTEAFF,TGTGCCAGCAGTGACCTACAGGGTGTCACTGAAGCTTTCTTT
TRBD2,few,TRBJ2-1,TRBV29-1,CSVEEGRGSTYNEQFF,TGCAGCGTTGAAGAAGGGCGGGGGAGCACCTACAATGAGCAGTTCTTC
NA,few,TRBJ2-7,TRBV15,CATSRVRAGMNEQYF,TGTGCCACCAGCAGAGTTCGCGCGGGAATGAACGAGCAGTACTTC
TRBD2,NA,TRBJ2-7,TRBV4-2,CASSEGLAGYYEQYF,TGTGCCAGCAGCGAGGGACTAGCGGGGTACTACGAGCAGTACTTC
NA,NA,TRBJ2-5,TRBV7-7,CASSLVDLGTQYF,TGTGCTAGCAGCTTAGTAGACCTCGGGACCCAGTACTTC
NA,few,TRBJ2-3,TRBV15,CATSRDWPAGDTQYF,TGTGCCACCAGCAGAGATTGGCCAGCGGGAGATACGCAGTATTTT
NA,few,TRBJ2-1,TRBV20-1,CSAREVGEQFF,TGCAGTGCTAGAGAGGTGGGAGAGCAGTTCTTC
NA,many,TRBJ2-1,TRBV29-1,CSVEGVGGGEQFF,TGCAGCGTTGAGGGTGTAGGGGGTGGTGAGCAGTTCTTC
NA,NA,TRBJ1-1,TRBV2,CASKLDAVNRAFF,TGTGCCAGCAAACTGGACGCGGTAAATCGGGCTTTCTTT
TRBD1,few,TRBJ1-1,TRBV27,CASSLYGTGSEAFF,TGTGCCAGCAGTTTATACGGGACAGGGTCTGAAGCTTTCTTT
NA,NA,TRBJ1-2,TRBV29-1,CSVRIAPYGYTF,TGCAGCGTCCGGATCGCCCCCTATGGCTACACCTTC
TRBD2,few,TRBJ2-3,TRBV10-3,CAMRAGGSTDTQYF,TGTGCCATGAGAGCGGGAGGGAGCACAGATACGCAGTATTTT
NA,many,TRBJ1-5,TRBV20-1,CSATHNQPQHF,TGCAGTGCTACCCACAATCAGCCCCAGCATTTT
NA,many,TRBJ2-3,TRBV5-1,CASRRQDTDTQYF,TGCGCCAGCAGGCGGCAGGATACAGATACGCAGTATTTT
NA,NA,TRBJ2-3,TRBV16,CASSYKGATGTDTQYF,TGTGCCAGCAGCTACAAAGGGGCTACCGGCACAGATACGCAGTATTTT
NA,few,TRBJ2-7,TRBV6-5,CASSFHTATYEQYF,TGTGCCAGCAGTTTCCACACAGCTACCTACGAGCAGTACTTC
NA,many,TRBJ2-1,TRBV29-1,CSVEDIWGGEQFF,TGCAGCGTTGAAGACATCTGGGGCGGTGAGCAGTTCTTC
NA,NA,TRBJ1-6,TRBV27,CASSLSQQYNSPLHF,TGTGCCAGCAGTTTATCGCAACAGTATAATTCACCCCTCCACTTT
TRBD1,NA,TRBJ1-5,TRBV9,CASSVDGRTGSNQPQHF,TGTGCCAGCAGCGTAGACGGTAGGACAGGGAGCAATCAGCCCCAGCATTTT
NA,many,TRBJ2-7,TRBV7-9,CASSYRESSYEQYF,TGTGCCAGCAGCTACCGGGAGAGCTCCTACGAGCAGTACTTC
TRBD1,NA,TRBJ2-5,TRBV30,CAWGGTGQETQYF,TGTGCCTGGGGAGGGACAGGGCAAGAGACCCAGTACTTC
TRBD2,few,TRBJ2-7,TRBV9,CASSPSPSGVVDF,TGTGCCAGCAGCCCCAGCCCTAGCGGGGTAGTCGACTTC
NA,NA,TRBJ1-1,TRBV7-9,CASSFKGVNTEAFF,TGTGCCAGCAGCTTTAAAGGGGTGAACACTGAAGCTTTCTTT
NA,NA,TRBJ1-2,TRBV6-5,CASSYSRAAGYTF,TGTGCCAGCAGTTACTCGAGGGCAGCTGGCTACACCTTC
TRBD1,NA,TRBJ2-7,TRBV25-1,CASKGVAGTGSSYEQYF,TGTGCCAGCAAAGGGGTTGCGGGGACAGGGAGCTCCTACGAGCAGTACTTC
NA,many,TRBJ2-7,TRBV5-1,CASSLTSYEQYF,TGCGCCAGCAGCTTGACAAGCTACGAGCAGTACTTC
TRBD1,many,TRBJ1-2,TRBV18,CASSPTGGYGYTF,TGTGCCAGCTCACCCACAGGGGGTTATGGCTACACCTTC
NA,NA,TRBJ1-1,TRBV20-1,CTPGDTEAFF,TGCACCCCCGGGGACACTGAAGCTTTCTTT
TRBD1,few,TRBJ2-1,TRBV6-1,CATTTGSSYNEQFF,TGTGCCACCACGACAGGGAGCTCCTACAATGAGCAGTTCTTC
NA,many,TRBJ2-1,TRBV20-1,CSARWNQQFF,TGCAGTGCTAGATGGAACCAGCAGTTCTTC
TRBD2,many,TRBJ2-7,TRBV25-1,CASSDPIAGGQDEQYF,TGTGCCAGCAGTGATCCAATAGCGGGGGGGCAGGACGAGCAGTACTTC
NA,NA,TRBJ1-2,TRBV29-1,CSVGEKGYTF,TGCAGCGTGGGGGAGAAAGGCTACACCTTC
TRBD2,few,TRBJ2-3,TRBV20-1,CSARGRGRDTQYF,TGCAGTGCTAGGGGGAGGGGCAGAGATACGCAGTATTTT
NA,NA,TRBJ2-3,TRBV7-9,CASSLTGAGDTQYF,TGTGCCAGCAGCTTGACGGGGGCCGGAGATACGCAGTATTTT
NA,many,TRBJ1-5,TRBV20-1,CSGARRNQPQHF,TGCAGTGGGGCCCGAAGGAATCAGCCCCAGCATTTT
NA,many,TRBJ2-2,TRBV7-3,CASSYASGGANTGELFF,TGTGCCAGCAGCTATGCATCCGGGGGCGCGAACACCGGGGAGCTGTTTTTT
NA,few,TRBJ1-6,TRBV3-1,CASSQVQYNSPLHF,TGTGCCAGCAGCCAGGTTCAGTATAATTCACCCCTCCACTTT
NA,few,TRBJ2-3,TRBV20-1,CSVYTVSTDTQYF,TGCAGTGTCTATACGGTCTCCACAGATACGCAGTATTTT